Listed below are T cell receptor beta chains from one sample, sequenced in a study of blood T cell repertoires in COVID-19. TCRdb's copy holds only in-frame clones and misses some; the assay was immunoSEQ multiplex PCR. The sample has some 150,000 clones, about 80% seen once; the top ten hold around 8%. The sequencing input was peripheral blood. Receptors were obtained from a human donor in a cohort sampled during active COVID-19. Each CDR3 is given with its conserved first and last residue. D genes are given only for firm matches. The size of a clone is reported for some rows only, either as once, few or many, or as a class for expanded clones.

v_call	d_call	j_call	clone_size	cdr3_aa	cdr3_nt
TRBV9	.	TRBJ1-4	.	CASSGGHLGNEKLFF	TGTGCCAGCAGCGGCGGACATCTTGGTAATGAAAAACTGTTTTTT
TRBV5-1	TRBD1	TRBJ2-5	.	CASSFGTGQETQYF	TGCGCCAGCAGCTTCGGGACAGGTCAAGAGACCCAGTACTTC
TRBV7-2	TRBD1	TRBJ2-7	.	CASSLGQGIWYEQYF	TGTGCCAGCAGCCTAGGACAGGGTATTTGGTACGAGCAGTACTTC
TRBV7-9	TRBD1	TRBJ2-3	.	CASGGTGNTQYF	TGTGCCAGCGGGGGGACAGGGAATACGCAGTATTTT
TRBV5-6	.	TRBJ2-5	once	CASSLVSNQETQYF	TGTGCCAGCAGCTTGGTATCTAACCAAGAGACCCAGTACTTC
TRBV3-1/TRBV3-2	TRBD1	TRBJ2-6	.	CASSHTTGGTFSGANVLTF	TGTGCCAGCAGCCATACGACAGGGGGCACCTTCTCTGGGGCCAACGTCCTGACTTTC
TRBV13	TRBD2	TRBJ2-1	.	CASSSGKSGGAIDEQFF	TGTGCCAGCAGCTCAGGCAAAAGCGGGGGGGCCATAGATGAGCAGTTCTTC
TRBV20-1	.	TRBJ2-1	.	CSASVEEQFF	TGCAGTGCTAGTGTGGAGGAGCAGTTCTTC
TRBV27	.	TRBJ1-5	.	CASTPDGLGNQPQHF	TGTGCCAGCACCCCGGACGGACTGGGAAATCAGCCCCAGCATTTT
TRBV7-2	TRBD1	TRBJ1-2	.	CASSRQGSNYGYTF	TGTGCCAGCAGCAGACAGGGCAGTAACTATGGCTACACCTTC
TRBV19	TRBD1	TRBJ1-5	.	CASSTGGGGQPQHF	TGTGCCAGTAGTACAGGAGGGGGCGGTCAGCCCCAGCATTTT
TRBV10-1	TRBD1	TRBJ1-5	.	CASSGSRQGARQPQHF	TGCGCCAGCAGTGGGTCCAGACAGGGGGCTCGTCAGCCCCAGCATTTT
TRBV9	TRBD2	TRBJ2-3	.	CASSPERGASGADTQYF	TGTGCCAGCAGCCCCGAAAGGGGGGCTAGCGGGGCTGATACGCAGTATTTT
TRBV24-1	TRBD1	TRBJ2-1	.	CATSDPRQGGGEQFF	TGTGCCACCAGTGATCCACGACAGGGGGGAGGTGAGCAGTTCTTC
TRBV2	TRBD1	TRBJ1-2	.	CASSVIRGTEHGYTF	TGTGCCAGCAGTGTAATAAGAGGGACAGAACATGGCTACACCTTC
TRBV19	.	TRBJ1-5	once	CASSMFRVSNQPQHF	TGTGCCAGTAGTATGTTCAGGGTGAGTAATCAGCCCCAGCATTTT
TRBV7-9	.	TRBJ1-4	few	CASSSTGGNEKLFF	TGTGCCAGCAGCTCGACAGGTGGTAATGAAAAACTGTTTTTT
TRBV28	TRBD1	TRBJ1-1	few	CASRRQGNTEAFF	TGTGCCAGCAGGCGACAGGGAAACACTGAAGCTTTCTTT
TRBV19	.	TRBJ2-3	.	CASSIGAARSTDTQYF	TGTGCCAGTAGTATTGGGGCGGCCAGGAGCACAGATACGCAGTATTTT
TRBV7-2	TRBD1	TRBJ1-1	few	CASSRSGGRNTEAFF	TGTGCCAGCAGTCGCTCAGGGGGCAGGAACACTGAAGCTTTCTTT
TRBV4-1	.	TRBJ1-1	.	CASSLSRGGGTEAFF	TGCGCCAGCAGCCTCTCCCGAGGAGGAGGCACTGAAGCTTTCTTT
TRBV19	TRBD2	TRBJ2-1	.	CASSPRGGHNEQFF	TGTGCCAGTAGTCCCCGGGGGGGGCACAATGAGCAGTTCTTC
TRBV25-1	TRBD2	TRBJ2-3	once	CASSEYGGGSTDTQYF	TGTGCCAGCAGTGAATATGGGGGGGGTAGCACAGATACGCAGTATTTT
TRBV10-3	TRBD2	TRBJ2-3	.	CAINLRGTSGGTDTQYF	TGTGCCATCAACCTGAGGGGGACTAGCGGGGGAACAGATACGCAGTATTTT
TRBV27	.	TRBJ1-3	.	CASSLKQGNTIYF	TGTGCCAGCAGTTTAAAACAGGGAAACACCATATATTTT
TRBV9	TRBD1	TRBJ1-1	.	CASSPIQGANTEAFF	TGTGCCAGCAGCCCGATTCAGGGGGCCAACACTGAAGCTTTCTTT
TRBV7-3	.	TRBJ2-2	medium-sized	CASSPLGGELFF	TGTGCCAGCAGTCCGCTCGGCGGGGAGCTGTTTTTT